The next 30 T cell receptor beta chains were all read from a single sample in a study of blood T cells in healthy people across ages (dated by TCRdb to between 2014 and 2016). Library preparation used 5' RACE. TCRdb shows the sequencer as Illumina HiSeq 2500. A second PCR of about 6 to 11 cycles was run with a J-beta primer mix and a sample-barcoded 5' primer. In-frame beta chains were kept once TCRdb had trimmed the public reads at Q25 with fastp and called clones with MiXCR. Identical CDR3 protein sequences are pooled into one entry, listed with their most common genes and DNA. For this sample there are about 1.5 million distinct CDR3 sequences; about 42% appear just once. The ten largest account for roughly 3.7% of the sample. The sample consisted of blood. Receptors were obtained from a woman aged 18-29 years in good health.

As to this clonotype: One end of the junction varies from germline; a read error may be responsible. V is TRBV15 and J is TRBJ1-1, with TRBD1 matching 8 bases. The CDR3 contains 12 residues. From germline, CDR1 is LNHNV and CDR2 YYDKDF (reference sequence). The CDR3: CATSTDRGEAFF. The CDR3, as DNA: TGTGCCACTAGCACCGACAGGGGTGAAGCTTTCTTT.

This clonotype has more than one count but fewer than ten. The V and J genes are TRBV6-6 and TRBJ1-5; D unclear. Trimming removed 5 bases at V and 5 bases at J, with 4 bases between. CDR1 MNHNY and CDR2 SVGAGI come from the germline V gene (reference sequence). CDR3 length: 11 amino acids. CDR3 nucleotide sequence: TGTGCCAGCAGTAACGATCAGCCCCAGCATTTT. Encoded protein: CASSNDQPQHF.

The rearrangement uses TRBV30 and TRBJ2-3; 7 bases line up with TRBD1. This CDR3 has 13 amino acids. Germline assignment: CDR1 GTSNPN and CDR2 SVGIG (reference sequence). V shed 8 bases and J 2 bases; nucleotides not matched to a gene: 7. CDR3: CAADRTLTDTQYF. Here the CDR3 DNA reads TGTGCCGCGGACAGGACACTCACAGATACGCAGTATTTT.

This clonotype was seen more than once but under ten times. The genes are TRBV20-1 and TRBJ2-3, with D tentatively TRBD1 or TRBD2 (5 bases each). Germline-derived CDR1 and CDR2 are DFQATT and SNEGSKA (reference sequence). The V gene lost 0 bases and the J gene lost 6 bases, with 16 bases spanning the gap. The CDR3 has 15 residues. Here the CDR3 reads CSARDLRGPGDTQYF. The CDR3 DNA follows: TGCAGTGCTAGAGATCTGAGGGGTCCGGGGGATACGCAGTATTTT.

This clonotype was found many times. J is TRBJ2-1 and V is TRBV7-9, with TRBD2 matching 8 bases. The germline V gene encodes CDR1 SEHNR and CDR2 FQNEAQ (reference sequence). The CDR3 length is 15 residues. With V trimmed by 3 bases and J by 0 bases, 1 base remained unmatched. The CDR3 reads CASSLGLVSYNEQFF. CDR3 sequence (DNA): TGTGCCAGCAGCTTGGGACTAGTCTCCTACAATGAGCAGTTCTTC. The full variable domain, its missing parts supplied by reference TRBV7-9 and TRBJ2-1, is DTGVSQNPRHKITKRGQNVTFRCDPISEHNRLYWYRQTLGQGPEFLTYFQNEAQLEKSRLLSDRFSAERPKGSFSTLEIQRTEQGDSAMYLCASSLGLVSYNEQFFGPGTRLTVL.

Of note for this clonotype: This sequence may be a read error, since a much larger clone differs from it by one base. V gene TRBV16 combines with J gene TRBJ1-2, with D unresolved. The CDR3 runs 12 residues. The germline V gene encodes CDR1 KGHSY and CDR2 FQNENV. CDR3 sequence: CAGSQGVYGYTF. As DNA, the CDR3 is TGTGCCGGCAGCCAAGGAGTCTATGGCTACACCTTC. Combining the CDR3 with reference TRBV16 and TRBJ1-2 gives the whole variable domain GEEVAQTPKHLVRGEGQKAKLYCAPIKGHSYVFWYQQVLKNEFKFLISFQNENVFDETGMPKERFSAKCLPNSPCSLEIQATKLEDSAVYFCAGSQGVYGYTFGSGTRLTVV.

This clonotype was counted between two and nine times. The rearrangement uses TRBV20-1 and TRBJ1-2; 8 nucleotides line up with TRBD1. Germline CDR1 reads DFQATT; CDR2 reads SNEGSKA (reference sequence). The J segment lost 4 bases and the V segment lost 3 bases, leaving 4 bases of the junction unmatched. The CDR3 extends over 13 amino acids. CDR3 DNA sequence: TGCAGTGCTAGGTTACAGGGGGTCTATGGCTACACCTTC. It encodes CSARLQGVYGYTF.

The rearrangement links TRBV4-3 to TRBJ1-4; D perhaps matches TRBD1 (5 bases). CDR1 and CDR2 from the germline V gene are LGHNA and YSLEER. The CDR3 is made up of 14 amino acids. Between the trimmed V and J ends, which lost 1 base and 4 bases, there was a span of 7 bases. Here the CDR3 reads CASSQVGVNEKLFF. The CDR3 coding sequence is TGCGCCAGCAGCCAAGTAGGGGTTAATGAAAAACTGTTTTTT.

This clonotype has a count of ten or more. V is TRBV29-1 and J is TRBJ2-5, with a tentative D call TRBD2 (5 bases). The germline V gene has CDR1 SQVTM and CDR2 ANQGSEA. Trimming pared 7 bases from V and 3 bases from J, leaving 12 bases between. CDR3 length: 12 amino acids. As DNA, the CDR3 is TGCAGCGCCGTACTAGGAAAAGAGACCCAGTACTTC. Its protein is CSAVLGKETQYF.

Written as DNA, the CDR3 is TGCGCCAGCAGCTTGAGCGGGGCCCCGCGGGATACGCAGTATTTT. It codes for CASSLSGAPRDTQYF. This rearrangement joins TRBV5-1 to TRBJ2-3, with 7 bases identical to TRBD2. With 1 base clipped from V and 6 bases from J, the junction kept 8 bases outside the gene matches. The CDR3 covers 15 residues. Per germline, CDR1 SGHRS and CDR2 YFSETQ.

The V call is TRBV3-1, the J call TRBJ2-5; D gene ambiguous. The CDR3 is made up of 14 amino acids. Germline assignment: CDR1 LGHDT and CDR2 YNNKEL (reference sequence). Trimming took 2 bases from V and 5 from J, leaving 12 bases between them. This chain's CDR3 is CASSQLTSRETQYF. The CDR3 DNA sequence: TGTGCCAGCAGCCAACTGACCAGCAGGGAGACCCAGTACTTC.

This clonotype occurred a few times. The chain couples TRBV3-1 to TRBJ2-1; D is unresolved. This CDR3 has 15 amino acids. Per germline, CDR1 LGHDT and CDR2 YNNKEL (reference sequence). V lost 6 bases to trimming and J lost 0 bases, with 12 bases between them. The CDR3 spells CASSSSPSSYNEQFF. The CDR3 nucleotides read TGTGCCAGCAGTTCCTCCCCTAGCTCCTACAATGAGCAGTTCTTC.

A few counts support this clonotype. The rearrangement uses TRBV6-2 or TRBV6-3 and TRBJ2-2, with 7 bases aligning to TRBD1. This CDR3 is built from 15 residues. Per germline, CDR1 MNHEY and CDR2 SVGEGT. With V trimmed by 5 bases and J by 0 bases, 3 bases remained unmatched. CDR3 bases: TGTGCCAGCAGTCGACAGGGATCGAACACCGGGGAGCTGTTTTTT. Translating gives CASSRQGSNTGELFF.

This clonotype turned up a few times. The rearrangement uses TRBV28 and TRBJ2-2, with a weak D call TRBD1 (5 bases). This CDR3 spans 15 amino acids. Trimming removed 2 bases from V and 3 bases from J, with 10 bases in between. The germline gives CDR1 MDHEN, CDR2 SYDVKM. For the CDR3, the DNA is TGTGCCAGCAGTTTACTGAAGGGGTACACCGGGGAGCTGTTTTTT. It codes for CASSLLKGYTGELFF.

This clonotype has a handful of counts. The V call is TRBV6-5, the J call TRBJ2-3; 7 bases fit TRBD2. Germline values: CDR1 MNHEY, CDR2 SVGAGI. The trim removed 5 bases at V and 1 base at J, leaving 3 bases unmatched. The CDR3 covers 14 residues. The CDR3 DNA sequence: TGTGCCAGCAGTCGGGACTACCGCACAGATACGCAGTATTTT. This translates into CASSRDYRTDTQYF.

The chain couples TRBV29-1 to TRBJ2-2; D could derive from TRBD1 or TRBD2 (5 bases each). V lost 7 bases and J 4 bases, leaving 19 bases between the germline ends. Germline values: CDR1 SQVTM, CDR2 ANQGSEA. The CDR3 covers 15 residues. This CDR3 is CSASGPANPTGELFF. The DNA of the CDR3 is TGCAGCGCTTCGGGACCGGCAAATCCCACCGGGGAGCTGTTTTTT.

V is TRBV4-2 and J is TRBJ2-1, with 10 bases aligning to TRBD1. The CDR3 extends over 15 amino acids. After removal of 1 base from V and 7 bases from J, the junction contained 4 bases not matched to a gene. Germline V lookup: CDR1 LGHNA, CDR2 YNFKEQ. CDR3 sequence reads: CASSQAGTGVNEQFF. The CDR3 bases are TGTGCCAGCAGCCAAGCCGGGACAGGGGTAAATGAGCAGTTCTTC.

This clonotype was picked up a small number of times. This chain uses TRBV27 with TRBJ2-7; D remains ambiguous. The ends were cut back, 2 bases at V and 2 bases at J, with 10 bases in the middle. Germline V CDR1 and CDR2: MNHEY, SMNVEV (reference sequence). The length of the CDR3 is 14 residues. The CDR3 region has the DNA TGTGCCAGCAGTTTACTTGCGGCTACCTACGAGCAGTACTTC. Translating gives CASSLLAATYEQYF.

The chain links TRBV11-2 to TRBJ2-3, with a weak D call TRBD2 (5 bases). Germline V gene sequence: CDR1 SGHAT, CDR2 FQNNGV. CDR3 length equals 13 residues. Trimming cost V 0 bases and J 10 bases, with 11 bases left between them. The CDR3 DNA reads TGTGCCAGCAGCTTAGATCCTAGCTCGGCGCAGTATTTT. The encoded protein is CASSLDPSSAQYF.

The chain uses TRBV5-1 and TRBJ2-5; D tentatively fits TRBD1 or TRBD2 (7 bases each). CDR3 length: 15 residues. The germline V gene encodes CDR1 SGHRS and CDR2 YFSETQ. V dropped 4 bases and J dropped 6 bases, with 19 bases sitting between them. CDR3 loop: CASSDARGGQQTQYF. The CDR3, as DNA: TGCGCCAGCAGCGACGCCAGGGGGGGTCAACAGACCCAGTACTTC.

Only a few counts were recorded for this clonotype. The gene calls are TRBV20-1 and TRBJ2-3; D is perhaps TRBD2 (6 bases). V lost 3 bases and J 0 bases, leaving 16 bases between the germline ends. Germline assignment: CDR1 DFQATT and CDR2 SNEGSKA (reference sequence). The CDR3 covers 16 residues. Here the CDR3 reads CSARARRGTSTDTQYF. Here the CDR3 DNA reads TGCAGTGCTAGGGCGCGGCGGGGAACTAGCACAGATACGCAGTATTTT.

This clonotype appeared a few times. CDR3 sequence reads: CSVGGRAQETQYF. CDR3 nucleotides: TGCAGCGTTGGTGGGAGGGCCCAAGAGACCCAGTACTTC. V and J are TRBV29-1 and TRBJ2-5; 7 nucleotides match TRBD2. V lost 4 bases and J lost 1; bases outside the gene matches: 3. This CDR3 contains 13 residues. CDR1 is SQVTM and CDR2 is ANQGSEA in the germline V gene.

This clonotype has just a few counts. This chain links TRBV7-2 with TRBJ2-3; 7 bases match TRBD2. This CDR3 has 16 residues. Germline CDR1 SGHTA, CDR2 FQGNSA. The V and J ends lost 1 base and 4 bases, in that order; junction bases with no gene match: 8. The CDR3 bases are TGTGCCAGCAGCTTAGTGTTTAGCCGGGGGGCAGATACGCAGTATTTT. It encodes CASSLVFSRGADTQYF.

The chain couples TRBV7-2 to TRBJ1-2; unclear D gene. Looked up from germline, CDR1 is SGHTA and CDR2 is FQGNSA. V was pared by 2 bases and J by 5 bases, with 9 bases between. This CDR3 region has 13 residues. DNA for the CDR3: TGTGCCAGCAGCTTAAAGGCCGCTTATGGCTACACCTTC. Encoded protein: CASSLKAAYGYTF.

V is TRBV7-2 and J is TRBJ1-6; 9 bases agree with TRBD1. This CDR3 has 15 residues. The V gene's germline CDR1 is SGHTA and CDR2 FQGNSA. The V and J ends lost 5 bases and 9 bases, in that order; junction bases with no gene match: 8. CDR3 residues: CASSLVGQGLSPLHF. CDR3 in DNA: TGTGCCAGCAGCCTCGTGGGACAGGGCCTTTCACCCCTCCACTTT.

The gene calls are TRBV9 and TRBJ1-6; D is unclear. The CDR3 covers 15 residues. The V end was cut by 4 bases, the J end by 3 bases, with 11 bases between. CDR1 is SGDLS, CDR2 YYNGEE, per germline. For the CDR3, the DNA is TGTGCCAGCAGCCTACGAGGAGGCTATAATTCACCCCTCCACTTT. It codes for CASSLRGGYNSPLHF.

The genes are TRBV7-2 and TRBJ2-4, with D possibly called TRBD1 or TRBD2 (5 bases each). Trimming took 5 bases from V and 7 from J, leaving 15 bases between them. The CDR3 runs to 14 residues. Per the germline V gene, CDR1 is SGHTA and CDR2 is FQGNSA. The CDR3, as DNA: TGTGCCAGCAGCCTAGGGGCTGGCGGGAACATTCAGTACTTC. Protein: CASSLGAGGNIQYF.

This clonotype has only a few counts. The chain joins TRBV20-1 to TRBJ1-6; TRBD1 is a possible D gene (6 bases). Germline-derived CDR1 and CDR2 are DFQATT and SNEGSKA (reference sequence). CDR3 size: 13 residues. The V gene lost 6 bases and the J gene lost 9 bases, with 15 bases spanning the gap. The DNA for the CDR3 is TGCAGTGCCGCCACGGGGGCGGGTTCACCCCTCCACTTT. It codes for CSAATGAGSPLHF.

The chain uses TRBV11-2 and TRBJ1-4, with 8 bases that match TRBD1. CDR3 size: 15 residues. Germline CDR1 reads SGHAT; CDR2 reads FQNNGV. V was pared by 5 bases and J by 6 bases, with 8 bases of the junction left unmatched. CDR3 nucleotides: TGTGCCAGCAGCCCTAGAGGCAGGGGGCATGAAAAACTGTTTTTT. This encodes CASSPRGRGHEKLFF.

The chain employs TRBV2 and TRBJ2-4, with D possibly matching TRBD2 (5 bases). Per germline, CDR1 SNHLY and CDR2 FYNNEI. This CDR3 contains 15 residues. V dropped 6 bases and J dropped 4 bases, with 16 bases sitting between them. As DNA, the CDR3 is TGTGCCAGCAGCGCCCAAACTAGTCCTAAAAACATTCAGTACTTC. This codes for CASSAQTSPKNIQYF.